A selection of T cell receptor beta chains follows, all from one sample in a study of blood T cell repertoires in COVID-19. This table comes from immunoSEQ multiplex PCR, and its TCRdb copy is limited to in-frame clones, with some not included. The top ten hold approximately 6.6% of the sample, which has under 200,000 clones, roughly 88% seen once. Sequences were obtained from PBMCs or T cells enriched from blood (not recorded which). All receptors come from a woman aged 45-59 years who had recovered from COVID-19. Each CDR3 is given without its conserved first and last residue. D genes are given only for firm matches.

ASSFPRGVTDTQY TRBV5-8 NA TRBJ2-3
ASSIVAGPEAF TRBV19 NA TRBJ1-1
ASSYEVTGSSYEQY TRBV6-5 NA TRBJ2-7
ASSLPGTANGYT TRBV21-1 NA TRBJ1-2
ASSMGSTYSNQPQH TRBV19 NA TRBJ1-5
ASSYLTGRNIQY TRBV6-5 TRBD1 TRBJ2-4
ASSPYGETEAF TRBV7-9 NA TRBJ1-1
ASSLDSGGITDTQY TRBV5-6 TRBD2 TRBJ2-3
ASSGEHKYEQY TRBV11-3 NA TRBJ2-7
ASSSTTGRTEAF TRBV5-6 NA TRBJ1-1
ASSQGFREQY TRBV3-1/TRBV3-2 NA TRBJ2-7
AIKGTGVGEQY TRBV10-3 TRBD1 TRBJ2-7
ASSFSGTGVGFRSPLH TRBV7-2 TRBD1 TRBJ1-6
ASSLILGHGYT TRBV27 NA TRBJ1-2
ASSVEQGSTDTQY TRBV9 NA TRBJ2-3
SASLDRDYFQHEQF TRBV20-1 NA TRBJ2-1
ASSPRDTENTEAF TRBV7-9 NA TRBJ1-1
ASFSRGGKTDTQY TRBV18 TRBD2 TRBJ2-3
ASSSAGRRNTEAF TRBV6-2/TRBV6-3 NA TRBJ1-1
ASSYWQTYEQY TRBV6-2/TRBV6-3 NA TRBJ2-7
ASSQVSLGRNEQF TRBV3-1/TRBV3-2 NA TRBJ2-1
ASSYSSGMGGNTIY TRBV6-5 NA TRBJ1-3
SVRKTTNTGELF TRBV29-1 NA TRBJ2-2
ASSLADRGLGSSGANVLT TRBV5-4 TRBD1 TRBJ2-6
ASSLNFYQPQH TRBV7-9 NA TRBJ1-5
ASSYSSAGKGTEAF TRBV6-5 NA TRBJ1-1
ASEAASTGELF TRBV21-1 NA TRBJ2-2
ASSPRDTGAEAF TRBV5-4 NA TRBJ1-1
ASSTQGFGQPQH TRBV19 NA TRBJ1-5
ASSLEVGIVGYT TRBV7-9 NA TRBJ1-2
ASSLTGTSGQETQY TRBV7-9 TRBD2 TRBJ2-5
ATTGFAGYGYT TRBV19 NA TRBJ1-2
ASRVGQANTGELF TRBV7-9 TRBD1 TRBJ2-2
ASSYVPGNEQY TRBV6-2/TRBV6-3 NA TRBJ2-7
SARQVDEQY TRBV20-1 NA TRBJ2-7
ATSDGQTRETQY TRBV24-1 NA TRBJ2-5
ASSQEGGAYEKLF TRBV4-3 NA TRBJ1-4
ASSSRTGTDTQY TRBV5-4 NA TRBJ2-3
ASSRRAGGAANTGELF TRBV27 TRBD2 TRBJ2-2
ASSLAPGGNTEAF TRBV5-1 TRBD1 TRBJ1-1
ASSPRQGKYGYT TRBV11-2 TRBD1 TRBJ1-2
ASILTGANYGYT TRBV19 TRBD1 TRBJ1-2
ASSKPNSQLAF TRBV7-3 NA TRBJ1-1
ATSDRDYPETQY TRBV24-1 TRBD2 TRBJ2-5
ASSSSRGAGEQY TRBV7-2 NA TRBJ2-7
ASSRDFLQETQY TRBV4-3 NA TRBJ2-5
AGRRSGGSPLH TRBV6-5 NA TRBJ1-6
ASSFSSYEQY TRBV6-2/TRBV6-3 NA TRBJ2-7
ASSTPGQGYQETQY TRBV5-1 TRBD1 TRBJ2-5
ASSLVASGSTDTQY TRBV7-2 TRBD2 TRBJ2-3
ASSLAPGGLDYGYT TRBV5-1 NA TRBJ1-2
ASSVVEGNTIY TRBV9 NA TRBJ1-3
ASSLAGSYGYT TRBV5-4 NA TRBJ1-2
ASTLPQGGVDYGYT TRBV7-9 NA TRBJ1-2
ASSTRTGGFQETQY TRBV11-2 TRBD1 TRBJ2-5
ASSWVSRQGGDTIY TRBV7-2 TRBD1 TRBJ1-3
ASSPVQAQGANTEAF TRBV5-6 TRBD1 TRBJ1-1
ASSPSSYGYT TRBV6-5 NA TRBJ1-2